Below, one T cell receptor (beta chain) is given with its context. Antigen unknown. These data come from a study of T cell responses to AZD1222 COVID-19 vaccine. Profiling relied on immunoSEQ multiplex PCR, and the TCRdb table lists in-frame clones only, not all of them. This table holds 84,000 or so clones, roughly 85% found once. Notes on the study in general: Spike-specific TCR breadth and depth grew following two AZD1222 doses. In a largely white British group with more females than males, clonal diversity was possibly underestimated.

The V gene's germline CDR1 is MNHEY and CDR2 SVGEGT. The CDR3 extends over 12 amino acids. Between the trimmed V and J ends, which lost 0 bases and 10 bases, there was a span of 9 bases. The rearrangement links TRBV6-2 or TRBV6-3 to TRBJ1-1; D not certain. Sequences were derived from peripheral blood, sampled on day 0 of AZD1222 vaccination. The TCR was taken from an adult in good health. This CDR3 reads CASSYSRARAFF. In DNA form, the CDR3 reads TGTGCCAGCAGTTACTCGAGGGCGAGAGCTTTCTTT.